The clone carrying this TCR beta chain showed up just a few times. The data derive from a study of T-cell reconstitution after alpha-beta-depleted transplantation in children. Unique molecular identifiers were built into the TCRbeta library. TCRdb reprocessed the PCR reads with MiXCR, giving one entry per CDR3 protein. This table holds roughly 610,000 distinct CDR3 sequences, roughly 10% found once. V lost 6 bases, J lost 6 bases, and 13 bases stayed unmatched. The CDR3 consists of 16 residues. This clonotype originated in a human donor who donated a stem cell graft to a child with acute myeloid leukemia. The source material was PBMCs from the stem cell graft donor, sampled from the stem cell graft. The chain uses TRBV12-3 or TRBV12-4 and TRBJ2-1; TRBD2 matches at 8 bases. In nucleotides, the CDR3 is TGTGCCAGCAGATTGGGGAGCGGGGGAGGTGGCAATGAGCAGTTCTTC. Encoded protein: CASRLGSGGGGNEQFF.